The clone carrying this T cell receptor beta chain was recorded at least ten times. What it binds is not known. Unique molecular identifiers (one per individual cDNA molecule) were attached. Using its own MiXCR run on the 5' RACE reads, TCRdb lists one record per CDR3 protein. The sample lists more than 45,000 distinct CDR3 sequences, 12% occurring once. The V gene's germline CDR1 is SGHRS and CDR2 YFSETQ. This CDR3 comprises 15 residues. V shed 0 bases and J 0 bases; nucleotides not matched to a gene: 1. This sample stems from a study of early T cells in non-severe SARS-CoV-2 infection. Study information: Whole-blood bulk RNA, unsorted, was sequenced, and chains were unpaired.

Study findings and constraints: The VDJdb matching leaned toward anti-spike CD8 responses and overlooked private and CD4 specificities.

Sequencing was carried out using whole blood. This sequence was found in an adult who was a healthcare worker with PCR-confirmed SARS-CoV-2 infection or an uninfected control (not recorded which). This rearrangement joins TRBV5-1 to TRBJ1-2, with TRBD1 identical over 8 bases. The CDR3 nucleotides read TGCGCCAGCAGCTTGGCCAGGGGGCCTAACTATGGCTACACCTTC. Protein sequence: CASSLARGPNYGYTF.